Shown below are 25 T cell receptor beta chains from a single sample sequenced in a study of blood T cells in healthy people across ages. A second about 7 to 12 cycle PCR used barcoded and J-beta primers. TCRdb itself ran the 5' RACE reads through MiXCR, one entry per CDR3 protein. The sample has about a million distinct CDR3 sequences, roughly two fifths seen once. Sequenced input: blood. These receptors were collected from a man between 18 and 29 years old in good health.

The chain couples TRBV28 to TRBJ1-6; D is perhaps TRBD1 (6 bases). CDR1 MDHEN and CDR2 SYDVKM come from the germline V gene. The CDR3 contains 12 residues. For the CDR3, the DNA is TGTTACTCCGGGGGCAGAAATTCACCCCTCCACTTT. Translating it yields CYSGGRNSPLHF.

This sequence joins TRBV19 and TRBJ1-5; weak D call: TRBD1 (5 bases). Germline loops: CDR1 LNHDA, CDR2 SQIVND (reference sequence). There are 13 residues in the CDR3. Trimming stripped 6 bases from V and 5 bases from J, with 11 bases between. The CDR3 protein is CASRASGDQPQHF. The DNA of the CDR3 is TGTGCCAGTAGAGCCTCGGGGGATCAGCCCCAGCATTTT.

This clonotype was seen at least ten times. The rearrangement links TRBV5-1 to TRBJ1-2, with D possibly being TRBD1 (5 bases). The CDR3 loop spans 13 amino acids. Germline-derived CDR1 and CDR2 are SGHRS and YFSETQ. V was cut by 6 bases and J by 2 bases, with 11 bases left in between. The CDR3 nucleotides read TGCGCCAGCACCGGGACCGGGAACTATGGCTACACCTTC. Translated: CASTGTGNYGYTF.

V gene TRBV12-3 or TRBV12-4 combines with J gene TRBJ2-2; tentative D call: TRBD1 (6 bases). The CDR3 consists of 18 residues. Trimming stripped 4 bases from V and 3 bases from J, with 21 bases between. The CDR3 loop reads CASSSNDHGGQYTGELFF. The DNA for the CDR3 is TGTGCCAGCAGTTCCAACGACCACGGAGGACAGTACACCGGGGAGCTGTTTTTT.

For this clonotype: One junction end does not reproduce the germline sequence, and a read error may be involved. The gene calls are TRBV2 and TRBJ2-7, with D tentatively TRBD2 (5 bases). The J call may be mistaken, given a closer DNA end match to TRBJ2-5. The CDR3 is made up of 14 amino acids. The germline V gene has CDR1 SNHLY and CDR2 FYNNEI. The CDR3 bases are TGTGTCAGCAGTGAGGGTCATGGGAAAGAGACCCAGTACTTC. The encoded protein is CVSSEGHGKETQYF.

The chain links TRBV4-1 to TRBJ1-2, with 7 bases identical to TRBD1. CDR1 and CDR2 (germline): MGHRA, YSYEKL. Trimming at V came to 6 bases and at J to 3 bases, leaving 10 bases not matched to a gene. This CDR3 spans 15 amino acids. The CDR3 sequence: CASSPDRDRHYGYTF. The CDR3 nucleotides are TGCGCCAGCAGTCCCGACAGGGATAGACACTATGGCTACACCTTC.

The sample holds a few counts of this clonotype. The chain joins TRBV20-1 to TRBJ2-7; TRBD1 matches at 7 bases. Trimming removed 0 bases from V and 0 bases from J; junction bases left unmatched: 11. Germline V gene data show CDR1 as DFQATT and CDR2 as SNEGSKA (reference sequence). The CDR3 totals 17 residues. CDR3 residues: CSARDFTGTVNSYEQYF. The CDR3, as DNA: TGCAGTGCTAGAGATTTCACCGGGACAGTTAACTCCTACGAGCAGTACTTC.

Details on this clonotype: Given a much more abundant clone one base away, this may be a read error. V gene TRBV6-6 combines with J gene TRBJ2-1; TRBD1 agrees at 7 bases. Looked up from germline, CDR1 is MNHNY and CDR2 is SVGAGI (reference sequence). J lost 6 bases, V lost 4 bases, and 3 bases had no gene match. This CDR3 spans 13 amino acids. The CDR3 nucleotides read TGTGCCAGCAGTTGCTGGGACAGCAATGAGCAGTTCTTC. Its protein product is CASSCWDSNEQFF.

J is TRBJ2-5 and V is TRBV5-1; the match to TRBD1 covers 8 bases. The CDR3 has 14 amino acids. V gave up 4 bases and J gave up 5 bases; unmatched junction bases: 7. CDR1 SGHRS and CDR2 YFSETQ come from the germline V gene. The CDR3 nucleotides are TGCGCCAGCAGCGCCGGACAGGGCATGGAGACCCAGTACTTC. As protein: CASSAGQGMETQYF.

This sequence joins TRBV6-1 and TRBJ2-3; TRBD1 aligns across 8 bases. V lost 6 bases and J lost 1; bases outside the gene matches: 3. CDR1 is MNHNS and CDR2 is SASEGT in the germline V gene. This CDR3 is built from 14 residues. The CDR3 sequence is CASRWGQGTDTQYF. The CDR3 region has the DNA TGTGCCAGCAGATGGGGACAGGGCACAGATACGCAGTATTTT.

A word on this clonotype: This may come from a read error, since a much larger clone is one base off. The chain has TRBV12-3 or TRBV12-4 and TRBJ1-2; D remains unclear. The CDR3 sequence is 13 residues long. CDR3 DNA sequence: TGTGTCAGCAGTTTAGCGGGTTACTATGGCTACACCTTC. Amino acids: CVSSLAGYYGYTF.

The table lists this clonotype with a few counts. V and J are TRBV30 and TRBJ2-7, with 10 bases that match TRBD1. Trimming at V came to 1 base and at J to 3 bases, leaving 6 bases not matched to a gene. The CDR3 spans 15 residues. The germline CDR1 and CDR2 sequences are GTSNPN and SVGIG (reference sequence). CDR3 in DNA: TGTGCCTGGAGTGCGGACAGGGGGGTTAACTACGAGCAGTACTTC. Translation: CAWSADRGVNYEQYF.

This sequence joins TRBV20-1 and TRBJ2-1; 8 nucleotides align to TRBD1. The germline V gene has CDR1 DFQATT and CDR2 SNEGSKA (reference sequence). J lost 4 bases, V lost 2 bases, and 7 bases had no gene match. This CDR3 is built from 15 residues. CDR3 nucleotide sequence: TGCAGTGCTAGAATTCCGGGACAGGTGTACAATGAGCAGTTCTTC. It translates to CSARIPGQVYNEQFF.

The chain links TRBV7-2 to TRBJ1-5; D is uncertain. The germline gives CDR1 SGHTA, CDR2 FQGNSA. V was shortened by 3 bases and J by 4 bases, with 10 bases between the two germline ends. This CDR3 contains 14 residues. CDR3 sequence (DNA): TGTGCCAGCAGCTTGCGTCCGGGGAATCAGCCCCAGCATTTT. Translation gives CASSLRPGNQPQHF.

Concerning this clonotype: The junction departs from the called germline gene at one end, perhaps through a read error. This rearrangement joins TRBV24-1 to TRBJ2-1, with 11 bases fitting TRBD2. Per germline, CDR1 KGHDR and CDR2 SFDVKD. The CDR3 extends over 14 amino acids. The CDR3 reads CATSLAGGYNVQFF. CDR3 in DNA: TGTGCCACCAGTCTAGCGGGGGGCTACAATGTGCAGTTCTTC.

This chain joins TRBV20-1 and TRBJ1-3; D gene ambiguous. Trimming stripped 1 base from V and 0 bases from J, with 7 bases between. Per the germline V gene, CDR1 is DFQATT and CDR2 is SNEGSKA (reference sequence). This CDR3 region has 14 residues. The CDR3 reads CSARVPNSGNTIYF. Here the CDR3 DNA reads TGCAGTGCTAGAGTCCCGAACTCTGGAAACACCATATATTTT.

CDR3 in DNA: TGTGCCAGCAGCTTAGGGGCAGCCCCCTTCTCTGGGGCCAACGTCCTGACTTTC. It codes for CASSLGAAPFSGANVLTF. V gene TRBV7-2 combines with J gene TRBJ2-6; no reliable D call. The CDR3 has 18 residues. Germline values: CDR1 SGHTA, CDR2 FQGNSA. V was clipped by 1 base and J by 0 bases, with 13 bases between them.

This clonotype occurred a few times. The V call is TRBV6-5, the J call TRBJ1-2; D is undetermined. With 7 bases removed from V and 4 bases from J, the gap between germline ends came to 7 bases. CDR1 and CDR2 (germline): MNHEY, SVGAGI. CDR3 length equals 11 residues. CDR3 sequence: CASTNFYGYTF. CDR3 bases: TGTGCCAGCACCAATTTCTATGGCTACACCTTC.

This clonotype was seen repeatedly, ten times or more. The CDR3: CSAPGRSGGRSYNEQFF. CDR3 nucleotide sequence: TGCAGTGCCCCGGGAAGGAGCGGGGGCCGGTCCTACAATGAGCAGTTCTTC. The V gene is TRBV20-1, the J gene TRBJ2-1, with 8 bases that match TRBD2. This CDR3 contains 17 residues. V lost 6 bases to trimming and J lost 1 base; unmatched junction nucleotides: 14. Germline V CDR1 and CDR2: DFQATT, SNEGSKA (reference sequence).

The V gene is TRBV29-1, the J gene TRBJ1-1; D perhaps matches TRBD1 (5 bases). Deletions cut 1 base from V and 3 bases from J, with 12 bases between. This CDR3 comprises 14 residues. In germline, CDR1 is SQVTM, CDR2 ANQGSEA. The CDR3 DNA is TGCAGCGTTGAAGTCCGAGGGGTTGACACTGAAGCTTTCTTT. Amino acid sequence: CSVEVRGVDTEAFF.

V gene TRBV2 combines with J gene TRBJ1-2; possibly TRBD1 for D (6 bases). Germline-derived CDR1 and CDR2 are SNHLY and FYNNEI. The CDR3 is 13 residues long. Trimming left V 3 bases short and J 7 bases short, with 12 bases between. The DNA of the CDR3 is TGTGCCAGCAGTGATAACAGGGTCTCTGGCTACACCTTC. Protein sequence: CASSDNRVSGYTF.

This clonotype was counted a few times. This chain links TRBV25-1 with TRBJ1-1; D remains ambiguous. This CDR3 region has 14 residues. The germline CDR1 and CDR2 sequences are MGHDK and SYGVNS. V was clipped by 5 bases and J by 1 base, with 11 bases between them. CDR3 sequence: CASSLDTQNTEAFF. The DNA of the CDR3 is TGTGCCAGCAGTCTTGACACCCAGAACACTGAAGCTTTCTTT.

This chain uses TRBV6-5 with TRBJ1-2, with 8 bases identical to TRBD1. The CDR3 totals 18 residues. Germline V CDR1 and CDR2: MNHEY, SVGAGI. Trimming cost V 0 bases and J 7 bases; bases outside gene matches: 16. The CDR3 sequence is CASSYSDRESLRPVGYTF. The CDR3 DNA sequence: TGTGCCAGCAGTTACTCGGACAGGGAAAGTTTGAGGCCTGTTGGCTACACCTTC.

With respect to this clonotype: One base away lies a much larger clone, so this may be a sequencing read error. The chain recombines TRBV28 with TRBJ1-2; D possibly corresponds to TRBD1 (6 bases). CDR3 length: 12 amino acids. Germline V CDR1 and CDR2: MDHEN, SYDVKM. The CDR3 nucleotides read TGTGCCATCAGTTTCAGGGGATATGGCTACACCTTC. As protein: CAISFRGYGYTF.

The table lists this clonotype with a few counts. J is TRBJ2-2 and V is TRBV12-3 or TRBV12-4; 7 bases match TRBD1. This CDR3 is built from 15 residues. J gave up 2 bases and V 6 bases, and 6 bases lay outside the gene matches. CDR3 sequence reads: CASSLQGVNTGELFF. The DNA of the CDR3 is TGTGCCAGCAGCCTCCAGGGGGTTAACACCGGGGAGCTGTTTTTT.